This section outlines one T cell receptor beta chain sequence together with its context. Its target antigen remains unknown. No base-level quality is on record; no much larger clone is a single base apart. Using the deep immunoSEQ assay, TCR CDR3 regions were amplified from genomic DNA by multiplex PCR. Extracted genomic DNA from each cell subset was spread evenly across all wells of several immunoSEQ 96-well plates, with each plate serving as a replicate. Each replicate PCR for sorted subsets received about 200 ng genomic DNA, equal to about 30,000 T cell genomes. Purified libraries were measured with a Qubit 3.0 fluorometer, size-checked on a Bioanalyzer 2100, and measured again with the KAPA Library Quantification kit. A separate single-read 150-cycle Illumina NextSeq 550 flow cell was used to sequence each immunoSEQ 96-well plate. The study's processing was this. Because the immunoSEQ output held only junctional sequences and lacked quality scores, the filtering could not match the filtering applied to full-length reads. To assign V/J genes and CDR3, sequences were annotated using PyIR, a Python wrapper for IgBLAST v1.9, with IMGT germline references. Reads with weak V/J assignments (E-value above 1e-6), missing CDR3, stop codons, out-of-frame junctions, or ambiguous translated residues were removed. A V3J clonotype was defined by an identical inferred V gene, J gene, and CDR3 amino acid sequence. The percentage overlap between two repertoires was calculated by dividing the number of shared unique clonotypes by the size of the smaller repertoire. RTK rarefaction, the Chao1 estimator, and Recon v2.1 estimates of unobserved clonotypes were used to assess repertoire richness. For all TCRbeta clonotypes obtained by the gDNA method from several donors, generation probabilities were computed with OLGA. TCRdb obtained this table from immuneACCESS and retained in-frame rearrangements with V and J assigned. These tables miss some clones; where compared with another copy, unresolved V genes account for less than half of the shortfall, and the remainder is unexplained. The V and J calls and clone size were taken over from that table, and D and trimming were inferred from the DNA. Across this sample there are approximately 1,000,000 clones, with around three quarters seen only once. Jointly, the top ten make up approximately 0.52% of the sample.

This record belongs to a study of shared clonotypes between healthy human individuals (dated by TCRdb to 2020 to 2021). Context from the whole study: The cohort comprised two women and a few men aged 18 to 49 years. For each donor, CD4 naive and CD4 memory were each given three plates, CD8 naive was given two plates, and CD8 memory was given one plate. The study deeply sequenced blood TCR repertoires of about 5 healthy adults to estimate repertoire size and the extent of clonotype sharing between individuals. Libraries were prepared and TCR repertoires were sequenced by different laboratories using diverse techniques, in order to increase sequencing depth and limit assay-specific biases. Per donor, leukapheresis produced somewhere between about 0.85 and 9.5 billion PBMCs. The paper as a whole reports these results and caveats: The genetic and exposure-history diversity represented was limited by the small number of donors. Sampling was restricted to blood, and TCR repertoires in tissue are likely to differ from TCR repertoires in blood. Compared with non-shared clonotypes, the clonotypes found in all four sorted-subset donors had higher generation probabilities. Estimated clonotype richness was generally larger for naive than for memory subsets. Incomplete sequencing was indicated by rarefaction of sorted-subset datasets, despite the large sequencing depth. Pairwise subsampling led to the expectation that sequencing depth would affect the degree of clonotype sharing among donors. Sharing across a handful of donors was observed for about 5% of naive CD4, less than 4% of naive CD8, over 2% of memory CD4, and roughly 0.4% of memory CD8 clonotypes.

Donors were healthy HIV-negative adults with no recently reported acute infections or vaccinations. All donors were Caucasian adults living in Nashville, Tennessee, USA. CD4+ T cells were enriched through magnetic negative selection, after which naive cells were positively selected on CD45RA and the remaining negative fraction served as the memory subset. Blood was collected by leukapheresis, and PBMCs were isolated by Ficoll-Histopaque density gradient centrifugation and then cryopreserved in liquid nitrogen vapor phase. Purity and quantity of every magnetically sorted T cell population were checked by analytical flow cytometry. Each sorted fraction had its genomic DNA isolated and then quantified by UV absorbance on a Nanodrop 2000c. From the germline V gene, CDR1 is WSHSY and CDR2 is SAAADI. Its CDR3 holds 13 amino acids, cysteine through phenylalanine. The kept DNA is CDR3 alone, 39 bases in frame from the first base. Trimming at the junction amounts to 9 bases on V and 5 bases on J, and the germline ends lie 16 bases apart.

This sequence was found in a man aged 18-30 years in good health. Some clones in this sample may be carry-over from other donors' samples. Sequenced material: memory CD4+ T cells from PBMCs. The cell subset or site label for this specimen denotes: CD45RA-negative fraction. The rearrangement combines TRBV10-2 with TRBJ1-1, and TRBD1 may be the D gene, going by 6 matching bases. The nucleotide sequence is given as TGCGCCAGTACGACTTTAGGGGGGACTGAAGCTTTCTTT. Its coded protein is CASTTLGGTEAFF.